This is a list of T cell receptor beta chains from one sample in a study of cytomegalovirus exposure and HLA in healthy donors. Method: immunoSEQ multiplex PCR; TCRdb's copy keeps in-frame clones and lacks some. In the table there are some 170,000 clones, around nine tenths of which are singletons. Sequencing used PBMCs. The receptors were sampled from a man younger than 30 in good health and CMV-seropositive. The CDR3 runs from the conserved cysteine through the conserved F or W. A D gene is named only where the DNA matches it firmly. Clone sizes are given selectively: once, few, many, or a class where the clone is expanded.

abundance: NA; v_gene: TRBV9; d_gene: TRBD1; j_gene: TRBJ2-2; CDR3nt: TGTGCCAGCAGCCCAGACAGGGGGAACACCGGGGAGCTGTTTTTT; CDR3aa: CASSPDRGNTGELFF
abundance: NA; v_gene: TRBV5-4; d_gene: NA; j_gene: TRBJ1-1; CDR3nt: TGTGCCAGCAGCTTGGGGGCGCGGGGAGGGGACACTGAAGCTTTCTTT; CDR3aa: CASSLGARGGDTEAFF
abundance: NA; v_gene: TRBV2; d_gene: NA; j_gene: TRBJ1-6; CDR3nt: TGTGCCAGCAGGGGGAGGGGGGAATTGGTGATTTTTTCACCCCTCCACTTT; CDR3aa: CASRGRGELVIFSPLHF
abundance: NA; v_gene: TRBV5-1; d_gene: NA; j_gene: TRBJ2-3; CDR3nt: TGCGCCAGCAGCTTGGATGGCGGCTTTACAGATACGCAGTATTTT; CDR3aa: CASSLDGGFTDTQYF
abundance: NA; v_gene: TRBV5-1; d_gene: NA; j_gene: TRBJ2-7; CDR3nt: TGCGCCAGCAGCGAAAACGGGGGCTACGAGCAGTACTTC; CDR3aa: CASSENGGYEQYF
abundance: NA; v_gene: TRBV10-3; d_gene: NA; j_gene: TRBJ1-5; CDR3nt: TGTGCCATCACCCAACCCCAAGGGGTCAATCAGCCCCAGCATTTT; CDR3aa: CAITQPQGVNQPQHF
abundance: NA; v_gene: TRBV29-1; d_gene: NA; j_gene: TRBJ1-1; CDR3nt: TGCAGCGCCGAGGAGGTAAACACTGAAGCTTTCTTT; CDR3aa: CSAEEVNTEAFF
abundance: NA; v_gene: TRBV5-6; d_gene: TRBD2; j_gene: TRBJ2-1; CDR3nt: TGTGCCAGCTTGGGGACTAGCGGGAGTAGTGAGCAGTTCTTC; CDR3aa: CASLGTSGSSEQFF
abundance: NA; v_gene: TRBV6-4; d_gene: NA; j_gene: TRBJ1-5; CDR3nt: TGTGCCAGCAGTGACTCTTGGCATAATAGCAATCAGCCCCAGCATTTT; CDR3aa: CASSDSWHNSNQPQHF
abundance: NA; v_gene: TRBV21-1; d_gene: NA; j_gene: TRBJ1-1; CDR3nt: TGTGCCAGCAGCCGACTAGGACAGGGGGGCACTGAAGCTTTCTTT; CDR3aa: CASSRLGQGGTEAFF
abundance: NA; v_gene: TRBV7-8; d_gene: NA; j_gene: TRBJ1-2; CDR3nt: TGTGCCAGCAGCCCGGAGGTAGCTAACTATGGCTACACCTTC; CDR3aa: CASSPEVANYGYTF
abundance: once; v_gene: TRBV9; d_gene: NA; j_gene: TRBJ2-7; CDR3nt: TGTGCCAGCAGTTATACGGCAGGGGCCTACGAGCAGTACTTC; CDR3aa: CASSYTAGAYEQYF
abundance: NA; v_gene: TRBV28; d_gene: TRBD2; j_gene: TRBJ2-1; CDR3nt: TGTGCCAGCAGTTTGTCCGCTAGCGGGAGTAACAATGAGCAGTTCTTC; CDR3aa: CASSLSASGSNNEQFF
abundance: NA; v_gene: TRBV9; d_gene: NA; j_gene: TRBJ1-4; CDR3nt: TGTGCCAGCAGCGTAGTAATCGCGACTAATGAAAAACTGTTTTTT; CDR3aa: CASSVVIATNEKLFF
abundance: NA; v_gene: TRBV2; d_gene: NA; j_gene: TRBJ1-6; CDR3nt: TGTGCCAGCACTTTGGACAGCGGGGTTAATTCACCCCTCCACTTT; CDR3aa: CASTLDSGVNSPLHF
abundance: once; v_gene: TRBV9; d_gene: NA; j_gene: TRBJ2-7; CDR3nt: TGTGCCAGCAGCAAAGGAGGGAGCCCCGGGACCTACGAGCAGTACTTC; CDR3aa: CASSKGGSPGTYEQYF
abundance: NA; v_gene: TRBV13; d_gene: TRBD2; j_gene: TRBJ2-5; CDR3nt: TGTGCCAGCAGCCCAGGACTAGCGGGGGGGCCGGTTCAAGAGACCCAGTACTTC; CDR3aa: CASSPGLAGGPVQETQYF
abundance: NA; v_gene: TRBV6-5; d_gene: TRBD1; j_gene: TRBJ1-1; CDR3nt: TGTGCCAGCAGTTACCCGACAGGGGGGAACACTGAAGCTTTCTTT; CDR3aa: CASSYPTGGNTEAFF
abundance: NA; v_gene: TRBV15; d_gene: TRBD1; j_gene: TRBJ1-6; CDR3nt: TGTGCCACCAGCAGAGGTGGACAGGCCATTTATAATTCACCCCTCCACTTT; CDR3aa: CATSRGGQAIYNSPLHF
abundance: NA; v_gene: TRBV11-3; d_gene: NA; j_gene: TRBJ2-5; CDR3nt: TGTGCCAGCAGTTCTCCGCAGGGGTACCAAGAGACCCAGTACTTC; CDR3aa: CASSSPQGYQETQYF
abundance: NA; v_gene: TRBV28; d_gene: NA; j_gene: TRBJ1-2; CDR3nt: TGTGCCAGCAGTTTGGGAGGGTCCTATGGCTACACCTTC; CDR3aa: CASSLGGSYGYTF
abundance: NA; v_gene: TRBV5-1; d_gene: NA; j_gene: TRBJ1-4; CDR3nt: TGCGCCAGCAGCTTGGGACAGGAGAATGAAAAACTGTTTTTT; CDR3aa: CASSLGQENEKLFF
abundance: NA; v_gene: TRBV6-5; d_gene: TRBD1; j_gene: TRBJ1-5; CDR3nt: TGTGCCTCCAGGGGGGATGGCAATCAGCCCCAGCATTTT; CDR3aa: CASRGDGNQPQHF
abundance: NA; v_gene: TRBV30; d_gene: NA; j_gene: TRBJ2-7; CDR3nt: TGTGCCTGCCAGGGTAACGAGCAGTACTTC; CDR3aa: CACQGNEQYF
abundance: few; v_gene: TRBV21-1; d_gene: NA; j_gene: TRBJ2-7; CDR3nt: TGTGCCAGCCCCGTTAAGCAGTACTTC; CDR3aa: CASPVKQYF
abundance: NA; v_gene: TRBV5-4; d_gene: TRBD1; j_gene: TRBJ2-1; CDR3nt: TGTGCCAGCCGGACAGGGGAGAGCTCCTACAATGAGCAGTTCTTC; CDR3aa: CASRTGESSYNEQFF
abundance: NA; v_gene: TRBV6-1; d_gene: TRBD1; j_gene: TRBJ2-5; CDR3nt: TGTGCCAGCAGTGAAGCTGCCGGGACAGGGAAGCAAGAGACCCAGTACTTC; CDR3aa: CASSEAAGTGKQETQYF
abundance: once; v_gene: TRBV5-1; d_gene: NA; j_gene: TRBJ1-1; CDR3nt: TGCGCCAGCAGCTTGGTAGCTTTGAACACTGAAGCTTTCTTT; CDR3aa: CASSLVALNTEAFF
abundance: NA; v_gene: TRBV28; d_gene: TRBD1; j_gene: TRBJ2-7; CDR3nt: TGTGCCAGCTGGGACAGGGGGAGGGGAGGGCAGTACTTC; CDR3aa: CASWDRGRGGQYF
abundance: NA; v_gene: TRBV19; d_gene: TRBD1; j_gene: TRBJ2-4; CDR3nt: TGTGCCAGTAGTGTTGGACAGGGAAGAAACATTCAGTACTTC; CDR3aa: CASSVGQGRNIQYF
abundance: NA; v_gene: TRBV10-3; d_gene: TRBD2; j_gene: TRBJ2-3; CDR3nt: TGTGCCACCCGGAGCGGGGGCCCAAATTTTACAGATACGCAGTATTTT; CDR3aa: CATRSGGPNFTDTQYF
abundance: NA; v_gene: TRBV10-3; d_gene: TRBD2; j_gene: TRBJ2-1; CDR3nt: TGTGCCATCAGTGAGCGGGGTAGCGGGGGGGCTACCTACAATGAGCAGTTCTTC; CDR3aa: CAISERGSGGATYNEQFF
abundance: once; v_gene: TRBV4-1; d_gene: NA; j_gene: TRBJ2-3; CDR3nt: TGCGCCAGCAGCCAACGGGGGAGCACAGATACGCAGTATTTT; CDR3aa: CASSQRGSTDTQYF
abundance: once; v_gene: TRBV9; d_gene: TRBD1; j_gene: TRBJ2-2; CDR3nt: TGTGCCAGCAGCACTACGGGACAGGCGAACACCGGGGAGCTGTTTTTT; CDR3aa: CASSTTGQANTGELFF
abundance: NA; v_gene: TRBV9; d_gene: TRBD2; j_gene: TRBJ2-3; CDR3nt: TGTGCCAGCAGCGGGGGATCTAGCGGGAGCACAGATACGCAGTATTTT; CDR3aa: CASSGGSSGSTDTQYF
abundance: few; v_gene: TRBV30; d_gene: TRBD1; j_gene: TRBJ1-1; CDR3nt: TGTGCCTGGATGGGGACGACAGGGACTGAAGCTTTCTTT; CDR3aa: CAWMGTTGTEAFF
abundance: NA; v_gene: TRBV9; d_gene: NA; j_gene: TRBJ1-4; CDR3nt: TGTGCCAGCAGCGCCGGGGCAACTAATGAAAAACTGTTTTTT; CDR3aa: CASSAGATNEKLFF
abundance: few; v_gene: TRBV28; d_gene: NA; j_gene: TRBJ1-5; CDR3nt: TGTGCCAGCAGCGAGGGGGGGACATCTAATCAGCCCCAGCATTTT; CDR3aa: CASSEGGTSNQPQHF
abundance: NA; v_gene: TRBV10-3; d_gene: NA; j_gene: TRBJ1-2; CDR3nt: TGTGCCATCAGTGAGGGGGGGGGCTATGGCTACACCTTC; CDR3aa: CAISEGGGYGYTF
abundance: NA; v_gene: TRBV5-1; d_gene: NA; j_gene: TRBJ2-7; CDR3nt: TGCGCCAGCAGCTTGGAGAGTTATGCCTCCTACGAGCAGTACTTC; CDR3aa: CASSLESYASYEQYF
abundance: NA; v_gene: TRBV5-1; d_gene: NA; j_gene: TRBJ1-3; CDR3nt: TGCGCCAGCAGCCCAGGGGTTAGCTCTGGAAACACCATATATTTT; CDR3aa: CASSPGVSSGNTIYF
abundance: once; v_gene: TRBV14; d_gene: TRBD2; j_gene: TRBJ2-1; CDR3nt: TGTGCCAGCAGCCACCACCAAGAGCGGGGGGTTTACAATGAGCAGTTCTTC; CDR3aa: CASSHHQERGVYNEQFF
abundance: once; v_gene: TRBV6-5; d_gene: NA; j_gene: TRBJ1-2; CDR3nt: TGTGCCAGCGTATCACAGAACTATGGCTACACCTTC; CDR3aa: CASVSQNYGYTF
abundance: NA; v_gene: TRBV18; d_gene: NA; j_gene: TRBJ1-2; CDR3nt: TGTGCCAGCTCACCGTACCGAGGCAAGGACTATGGCTACACCTTC; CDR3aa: CASSPYRGKDYGYTF
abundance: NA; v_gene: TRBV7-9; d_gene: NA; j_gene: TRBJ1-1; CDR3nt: TGTGCCAGCAGCCTGCAAGAGGTCACTGAAGCTTTCTTT; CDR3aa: CASSLQEVTEAFF
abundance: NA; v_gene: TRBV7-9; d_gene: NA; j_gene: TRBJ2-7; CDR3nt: TGTGCCAGCAGCAAATCCGGCGGGGAGCAGTACTTC; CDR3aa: CASSKSGGEQYF
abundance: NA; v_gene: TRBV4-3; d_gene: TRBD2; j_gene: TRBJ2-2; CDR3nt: TGCGCCAGCAGCCAAGACCACGGGGGGAGGTACACCGGGGAGCTGTTTTTT; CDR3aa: CASSQDHGGRYTGELFF
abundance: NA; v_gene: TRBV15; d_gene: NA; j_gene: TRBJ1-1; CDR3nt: TGTGCCACCAGCAGAGATAGAGGCAGAAGTCTCGAAGCTTTCTTT; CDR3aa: CATSRDRGRSLEAFF
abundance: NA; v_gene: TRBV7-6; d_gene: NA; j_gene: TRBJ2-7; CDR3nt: TGTGCCAGCAGCACTAGCGAGGGGGTCCCCTACGAGCAGTACTTC; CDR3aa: CASSTSEGVPYEQYF
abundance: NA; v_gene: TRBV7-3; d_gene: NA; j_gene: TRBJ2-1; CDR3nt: TGTGCCAGCAGCTCCCACGCAGGGGACTACTCGGAGCAGTTCTTC; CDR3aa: CASSSHAGDYSEQFF
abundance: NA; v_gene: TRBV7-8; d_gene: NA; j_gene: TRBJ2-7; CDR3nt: TGTGCCAGCAGCTTAGCCCCCTTACAGGGTAGCGAGCAGTACTTC; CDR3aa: CASSLAPLQGSEQYF
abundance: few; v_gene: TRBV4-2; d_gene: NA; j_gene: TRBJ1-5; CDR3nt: TGTGCCAGCAGCCAAGGAGGCAATCAGCCCCAGCATTTT; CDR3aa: CASSQGGNQPQHF
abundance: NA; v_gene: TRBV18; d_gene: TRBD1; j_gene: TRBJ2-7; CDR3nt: TGTGCCAGCTCACCGATCTTAACAGGGGACGAGCAGTACTTC; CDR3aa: CASSPILTGDEQYF
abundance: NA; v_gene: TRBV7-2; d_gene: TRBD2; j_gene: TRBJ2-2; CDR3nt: TGTGCCAGCAGCTCAAAAGCGGGGGCTCTTTCTCCCGGGGAGCTGTTTTTT; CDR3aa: CASSSKAGALSPGELFF
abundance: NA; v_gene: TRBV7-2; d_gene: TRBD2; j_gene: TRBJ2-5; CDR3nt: TGTGCCAGCAGCTTAGGCCCGCGGGGGGAGACCCAGTACTTC; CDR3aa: CASSLGPRGETQYF
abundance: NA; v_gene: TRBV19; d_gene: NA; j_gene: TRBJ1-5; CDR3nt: TGTGCCAGCCACAGGGATAGCAATCAGCCCCAGCATTTT; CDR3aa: CASHRDSNQPQHF
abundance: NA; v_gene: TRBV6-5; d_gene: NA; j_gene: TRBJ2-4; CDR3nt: TGTGCCAGCAGCCCGGAGCATGGCAACATTCAGTACTTC; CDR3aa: CASSPEHGNIQYF